The next 21 T cell receptor beta chains were all read from a single sample in a study of T cell responses to AZD1222 COVID-19 vaccine. Repertoires were generated with immunoSEQ multiplex PCR, while TCRdb's copy carries only in-frame clones and drops some. Of 95,000 to 150,000 clones listed, 70% to 90% are singletons. This specimen was peripheral blood, taken on day 0 of AZD1222 vaccination. The source is an adult in good health.

This chain links TRBV7-9 with TRBJ1-5; a weak D match, TRBD1 (5 bases). CDR1 is SEHNR and CDR2 is FQNEAQ in the germline V gene (reference sequence). V shed 1 base and J shed 5 bases, with 15 bases lying between them. The length of the CDR3 is 16 residues. This chain's CDR3 is CASSLGGGRVDQPQHF. The CDR3 DNA reads as TGTGCCAGCAGCTTAGGCGGCGGCAGGGTTGATCAGCCCCAGCATTTT.

This rearrangement joins TRBV5-1 to TRBJ2-3, with a tentative D call TRBD1 (6 bases). V was pared by 0 bases and J by 4 bases, with 12 bases between. The CDR3 extends over 15 amino acids. The germline gives CDR1 SGHRS, CDR2 YFSETQ. The CDR3 region has the DNA TGCGCCAGCAGCTTGGAAAGGGGGAGTTCAGATACGCAGTATTTT. Protein: CASSLERGSSDTQYF.

This clone showed up just once. V and J are TRBV7-9 and TRBJ1-2; the D is unclear. There are 16 residues in the CDR3. Germline CDR1 SEHNR, CDR2 FQNEAQ (reference sequence). V was shortened by 3 bases and J by 0 bases, with 14 bases between the two germline ends. The CDR3 DNA is TGTGCCAGCAGCTTCCGGCAGACAACAGCTAACTATGGCTACACCTTC. This sequence encodes CASSFRQTTANYGYTF.

V usage is TRBV9 and J usage is TRBJ2-5, with D unresolved. Trimming cost V 0 bases and J 1 base, with 4 bases left between them. The CDR3 runs 13 residues. Per germline, CDR1 SGDLS and CDR2 YYNGEE. In DNA form, the CDR3 reads TGTGCCAGCAGCGTAGCCAGCCAAGAGACCCAGTACTTC. Translating it yields CASSVASQETQYF. The full variable domain, its missing parts supplied by reference TRBV9 and TRBJ2-5, is DSGVTQTPKHLITATGQRVTLRCSPRSGDLSVYWYQQSLDQGLQFLIQYYNGEERAKGNILERFSAQQFPDLHSELNLSSLELGDSALYFCASSVASQETQYFGPGTRLLVL.

This clone was seen once. The rearrangement links TRBV4-1 to TRBJ2-1; 8 nucleotides line up with TRBD2. Germline V gives CDR1 MGHRA, CDR2 YSYEKL. This CDR3 comprises 13 residues. With V trimmed by 4 bases and J by 15 bases, 11 bases remained unmatched. The CDR3 DNA follows: TGCGCCAGCAGCCTCGGACTAGCCGGGATGCTGTTCTTC. Its protein product is CASSLGLAGMLFF.

The DNA for the CDR3 is TGCAGCGTTGAACGCGGGGCCAGCACAGATACGCAGTATTTT. Its translation is CSVERGASTDTQYF. The chain joins TRBV29-1 to TRBJ2-3; a weak D match, TRBD2 (6 bases). V shed 2 bases and J shed 0 bases, with 9 bases lying between them. The CDR3 is made up of 14 amino acids. Germline CDR1 is SQVTM and CDR2 is ANQGSEA.

V usage is TRBV27 and J usage is TRBJ1-2, with D maybe TRBD1 (5 bases). CDR1 MNHEY and CDR2 SMNVEV come from the germline V gene (reference sequence). This CDR3 has 16 residues. Between the trimmed V and J ends, which lost 1 base and 2 bases, there was a span of 14 bases. CDR3 residues: CASSLWGPQANYGYTF. As DNA, the CDR3 is TGTGCCAGCAGTTTATGGGGCCCACAGGCGAACTATGGCTACACCTTC.

V and J are TRBV7-9 and TRBJ2-3, with TRBD2 matching 13 bases. Germline V gives CDR1 SEHNR, CDR2 FQNEAQ (reference sequence). With 5 bases clipped from V and 1 base from J, the junction kept 3 bases outside the gene matches. The CDR3 consists of 16 residues. Written as DNA, the CDR3 is TGTGCCAGCAGCGCGGGACTAGCGGGACGCACAGATACGCAGTATTTT. Translated, it gives CASSAGLAGRTDTQYF.

This chain connects TRBV20-1 to TRBJ1-1; D perhaps matches TRBD1 (6 bases). Germline assignment: CDR1 DFQATT and CDR2 SNEGSKA (reference sequence). CDR3 length equals 11 residues. CDR3 sequence (DNA): TGCAGCGTACAGGGGAACACTGAAGCTTTCTTT. As protein: CSVQGNTEAFF.

The V and J genes are TRBV5-5 and TRBJ1-1; possible D gene TRBD1, 5 bases. The CDR3 length is 17 residues. Germline CDR1 reads SGHKS; CDR2 reads YYEKEE (reference sequence). Trimming removed 3 bases at V and 0 bases at J, with 18 bases between. In DNA, the CDR3 is TGTGCCAGCAGCTCGGGGCCAACCGGCGGGATGAACACTGAAGCTTTCTTT. Translation: CASSSGPTGGMNTEAFF.

The rearrangement joins TRBV7-2 to TRBJ2-7, with D unclear. The CDR3 runs to 14 residues. The germline CDR1 and CDR2 sequences are SGHTA and FQGNSA. V was pared by 2 bases and J by 2 bases, with 10 bases between. As DNA, the CDR3 is TGTGCCAGCAGCTTATGGAGTGGGACCTACGAGCAGTACTTC. It codes for CASSLWSGTYEQYF. The full variable domain, completed using reference TRBV7-2 and TRBJ2-7, is GAGVSQSPSNKVTEKGKDVELRCDPISGHTALYWYRQSLGQGLEFLIYFQGNSAPDKSGLPSDRFSAERTGGSVSTLTIQRTQQEDSAVYLCASSLWSGTYEQYFGPGTRLTVT.

The CDR3 DNA reads TGTGCCAGCAGTGAAGCAGGGTTCGTCCACTTT. It codes for CASSEAGFVHF. V and J are TRBV6-1 and TRBJ1-6, with D hard to call. Deletions cut 0 bases from V and 17 bases from J, with 8 bases between. This CDR3 has 11 amino acids. CDR1 and CDR2 (germline): MNHNS, SASEGT.

Written as DNA, the CDR3 is TGTGCCAGCAGAATGGCGGCAACGAACTATGGCTACACCTTC. As protein: CASRMAATNYGYTF. The V call is TRBV2, the J call TRBJ1-2, with D uncertain. The CDR3 runs 14 residues. Trimming took 6 bases from V and 2 from J, leaving 13 bases between them. Germline CDR1 is SNHLY and CDR2 is FYNNEI.

The V call is TRBV27, the J call TRBJ2-7; D uncertain. Trimming removed 5 bases from V and 2 bases from J, with 10 bases in between. Germline V lookup: CDR1 MNHEY, CDR2 SMNVEV (reference sequence). The CDR3 totals 13 residues. Here the CDR3 reads CASSPLWAYEQYF. The CDR3 nucleotides read TGTGCCAGCAGTCCTCTTTGGGCCTACGAGCAGTACTTC.

This chain joins TRBV28 and TRBJ2-7; TRBD2 matches at 8 bases. In germline, CDR1 is MDHEN, CDR2 SYDVKM. The CDR3 has 16 residues. Trimming at V came to 6 bases and at J to 2 bases, leaving 12 bases not matched to a gene. The DNA of the CDR3 is TGTGCCAGCAGGCCCCGGGAGGGACCGCGAACCTACGAGCAGTACTTC. Translation gives CASRPREGPRTYEQYF. The full variable domain, rest sourced from reference TRBV28 and TRBJ2-7, is DVKVTQSSRYLVKRTGEKVFLECVQDMDHENMFWYRQDPGLGLRLIYFSYDVKMKEKGDIPEGYSVSREKKERFSLILESASTNQTSMYLCASRPREGPRTYEQYFGPGTRLTVT.

V is TRBV4-3 and J is TRBJ1-1, with D tentatively TRBD1 (5 bases). Trimming removed 3 bases from V and 5 bases from J, with 16 bases in between. Looked up from germline, CDR1 is LGHNA and CDR2 is YSLEER. The CDR3 runs to 15 residues. CDR3 DNA sequence: TGCGCCAGCAGCCAGGGAGGTGCAGGGAGGACTGAAGCTTTCTTT. It translates to CASSQGGAGRTEAFF.

Only one count was recorded for this clone. The rearrangement joins TRBV5-1 to TRBJ2-7; perhaps D is TRBD1 or TRBD2 (5 bases each). The germline V gene encodes CDR1 SGHRS and CDR2 YFSETQ. The CDR3 has 15 amino acids. The V end lost 0 bases, the J end lost 4 bases, and 14 bases lay between the germline ends. This CDR3 reads CASSLDLGATYEQYF. Written as DNA, the CDR3 is TGCGCCAGCAGCTTGGACCTCGGGGCGACTTACGAGCAGTACTTC. The full variable domain, with the rest looked up from reference TRBV5-1 and TRBJ2-7, is KAGVTQTPRYLIKTRGQQVTLSCSPISGHRSVSWYQQTPGQGLQFLFEYFSETQRNKGNFPGRFSGRQFSNSRSEMNVSTLELGDSALYLCASSLDLGATYEQYFGPGTRLTVT.

V gene TRBV28 combines with J gene TRBJ1-4; perhaps TRBD1 as D (5 bases). Trimming pared 7 bases from V and 5 bases from J, leaving 14 bases between. CDR3 length: 14 amino acids. Germline V gene data show CDR1 as MDHEN and CDR2 as SYDVKM. The CDR3 region is CASTAGGVNEKLFF. CDR3 DNA sequence: TGTGCCAGCACCGCGGGGGGGGTCAATGAAAAACTGTTTTTT.

This clone has more than one count but fewer than ten. This chain joins TRBV12-3 or TRBV12-4 and TRBJ1-4; D is uncertain. The CDR3 totals 13 residues. Trimming pared 3 bases from V and 8 bases from J, leaving 10 bases between. The CDR3, as DNA: TGTGCCAGCAGTTTCGGACTGGAGGAAAAACTGTTTTTT. Amino acid sequence: CASSFGLEEKLFF.

This clone was detected a few times. The rearrangement joins TRBV7-8 to TRBJ1-4; D is ambiguous. The CDR3 consists of 14 residues. The germline gives CDR1 SGHVS, CDR2 FQNEAQ. The V gene lost 1 base and the J gene lost 4 bases, with 7 bases spanning the gap. DNA of the CDR3: TGTGCCAGCAGCTTAGGGCACCGTAATGAAAAACTGTTTTTT. It yields the protein CASSLGHRNEKLFF.

In DNA form, the CDR3 reads TGCGCCAGCAGCCAAGATTCGGGGGCCAAAAACATTCAGTACTTC. This codes for CASSQDSGAKNIQYF. V and J are TRBV4-3 and TRBJ2-4; a weak D match, TRBD2 (5 bases). Germline assignment: CDR1 LGHNA and CDR2 YSLEER. V lost 0 bases to trimming and J lost 1 base, with 7 bases between them. This CDR3 contains 15 residues.